The T cell receptor (beta chain) described here comes from a study of beta chain features in type 1 diabetes. Study summary: Age, gender and cell yields were alike across patients and healthy donors. Over all samples combined, around 110 million sorted cells were examined.

As regards this clone: Its cognate antigen is unknown.

A sort by CD45RO/CCR7/CD25/CD127/CD95/CD27 yielded CD4+ naive, central memory, regulatory and stem cell-like memory cells. The CDR3 is made up of 15 amino acids. Germline V gene sequence: CDR1 GTSNPN, CDR2 SVGIG (reference sequence). V was pared by 1 base and J by 6 bases, with 19 bases between. The entirety of the isolated RNA underwent reverse transcription, so expressed TCRB transcripts were sequenced. Some clones are missing from TCRdb's copy, which holds only in-frame ones; the method was immunoSEQ multiplex PCR. The sample contains 150,000 to 200,000 clones, 9% to 10% of which appear only once. Study-level findings and limits: Patients showed naive, central memory and Treg TCRB repertoires that appeared more similar than those of healthy donors.

The chain employs TRBV30 and TRBJ2-7; D may be TRBD2 (6 bases). Sequencing used central memory CD4+ T cells from blood. This TCR was recovered from a woman younger than 30 in good health. CDR3 sequence (DNA): TGTGCCTGGAGTGCCCCCCACGTGGGAGGACCCGAGCAGTACTTC. Protein sequence: CAWSAPHVGGPEQYF.